This T cell receptor beta chain was captured by sequencing in a study of CD8+ T cells in alopecia areata. At the level of the study: Tofacitinib administration persisted for 6 to 18 months, succeeded by 6 months off drug.

V was clipped by 5 bases and J by 4 bases, with 3 bases between them. This CDR3 comprises 11 residues. The V gene's germline CDR1 is MDHEN and CDR2 SYDVKM. This clone appeared a single time. Investigators isolated RNA and reverse transcribed it into cDNA to act as the sequencing template. Produced via immunoSEQ multiplex PCR; TCRdb's table is partial and in-frame only. The sample gives 150,000 or so clones, 80% to 90% of which show up once; about 14% is in the top ten. The receptor was isolated from a human donor with alopecia areata. The sequencing here drew on CD8+ T cells sorted from blood, taken at week 0. This chain links TRBV28 with TRBJ2-1; the D is unclear. The CDR3 region has the DNA TGTGCCAGCAGTCAATACAATGAGCAGTTCTTC. This translates into CASSQYNEQFF.